This TCR beta chain was recovered during a study of shared clonotypes between healthy human individuals. CD45RO-negative CD8 cells positively selected for CCR7 made up the naive population, which excluded terminally differentiated effector memory CD45RA+ cells. The CDR3 has 15 amino acids. Germline loops: CDR1 SGDLS, CDR2 YYNGEE. V lost 0 bases, J lost 2 bases, and 8 bases lay in between. TCRdb's copy holds only in-frame clones and misses some; the assay was immunoSEQ multiplex PCR. Of millions of clones in the sample, approximately 95% were seen once. Remarks on this clone: Other nucleotide sequences in the sample specify the same CDR3.

Input material: naive CD8+ T cells sorted from blood. The chain joins TRBV9 to TRBJ2-2; D is perhaps TRBD2 (5 bases). The TCR was taken from a man aged 18 to 29 in good health. The CDR3 DNA sequence: TGTGCCAGCAGCGTAGCGCGGGCCAACACCGGGGAGCTGTTTTTT. It codes for CASSVARANTGELFF.